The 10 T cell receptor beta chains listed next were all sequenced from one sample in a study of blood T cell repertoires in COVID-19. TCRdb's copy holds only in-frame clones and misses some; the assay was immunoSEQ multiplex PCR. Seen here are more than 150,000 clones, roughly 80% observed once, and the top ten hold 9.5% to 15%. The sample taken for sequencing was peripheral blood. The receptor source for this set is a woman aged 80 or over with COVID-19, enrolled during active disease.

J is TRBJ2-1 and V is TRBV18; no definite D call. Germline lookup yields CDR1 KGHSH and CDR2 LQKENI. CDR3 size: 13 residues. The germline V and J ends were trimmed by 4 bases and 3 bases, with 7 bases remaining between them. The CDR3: CASSLGGYNEQFF. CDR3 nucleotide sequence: TGTGCCAGCTCACTCGGCGGCTACAATGAGCAGTTCTTC.

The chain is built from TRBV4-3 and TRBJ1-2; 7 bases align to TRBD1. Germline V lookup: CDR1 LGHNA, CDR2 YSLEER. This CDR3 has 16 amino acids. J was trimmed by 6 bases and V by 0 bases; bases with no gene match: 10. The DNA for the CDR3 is TGCGCCAGCAGCCAAGATCGACAGGGTTTGGGGAATGGCTACACCTTC. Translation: CASSQDRQGLGNGYTF.

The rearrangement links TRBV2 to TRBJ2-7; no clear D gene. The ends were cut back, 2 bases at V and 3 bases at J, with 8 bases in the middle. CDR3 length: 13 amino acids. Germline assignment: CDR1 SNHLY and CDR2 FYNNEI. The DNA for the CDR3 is TGTGCCAGCAGTGAAATGTTTATCTACGAGCAGTACTTC. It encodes CASSEMFIYEQYF.

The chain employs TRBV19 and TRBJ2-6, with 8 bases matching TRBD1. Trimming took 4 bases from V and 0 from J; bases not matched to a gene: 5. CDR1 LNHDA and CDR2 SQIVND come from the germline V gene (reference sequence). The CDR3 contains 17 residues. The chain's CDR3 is CASSTGQVLSGANVLTF. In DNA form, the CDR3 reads TGTGCCAGTAGTACGGGACAGGTCCTCTCTGGGGCCAACGTCCTGACTTTC.

CDR3 coding DNA: TGTGCCAGCAGGGTAGGAGGGATATCCCGCGAAGGGAAACTGTTTTTT. It codes for CASRVGGISREGKLFF. The rearrangement uses TRBV19 and TRBJ1-4, with D perhaps matching TRBD1 (5 bases). V gave up 9 bases and J gave up 11 bases, with 28 bases separating them. The length of the CDR3 is 16 residues. Germline V gives CDR1 LNHDA, CDR2 SQIVND (reference sequence).

The CDR3 sequence is CASSRGLAVQETQYF. CDR3 sequence (DNA): TGTGCCAGCTCACGGGGACTAGCGGTTCAAGAGACCCAGTACTTC. The V and J genes are TRBV18 and TRBJ2-5, with 11 bases matching TRBD2. Per the germline V gene, CDR1 is KGHSH and CDR2 is LQKENI. The length of the CDR3 is 15 residues. V lost 4 bases, J lost 2 bases, and 3 bases stayed unmatched.

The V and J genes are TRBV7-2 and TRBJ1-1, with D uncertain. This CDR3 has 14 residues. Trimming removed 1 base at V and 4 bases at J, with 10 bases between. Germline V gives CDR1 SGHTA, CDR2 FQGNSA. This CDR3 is CASSLVGQSTEAFF. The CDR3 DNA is TGTGCCAGCAGCTTAGTTGGGCAGAGCACTGAAGCTTTCTTT.

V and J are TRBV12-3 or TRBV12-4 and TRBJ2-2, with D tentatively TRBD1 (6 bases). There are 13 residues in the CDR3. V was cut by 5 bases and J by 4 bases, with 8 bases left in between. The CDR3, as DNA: TGTGCCAGCAGTAGGACAGTCACCGGGGAGCTGTTTTTT. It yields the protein CASSRTVTGELFF.

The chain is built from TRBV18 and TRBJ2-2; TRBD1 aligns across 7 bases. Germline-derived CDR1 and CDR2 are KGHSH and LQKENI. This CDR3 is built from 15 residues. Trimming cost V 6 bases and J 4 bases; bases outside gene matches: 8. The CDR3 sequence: CASSNDRVSTGELFF. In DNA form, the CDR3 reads TGTGCCAGCTCTAACGACAGGGTATCCACCGGGGAGCTGTTTTTT.

The CDR3 region is CASSERRANTGELFF. As DNA, the CDR3 is TGTGCCAGCAGTGAGAGGCGAGCGAACACCGGGGAGCTGTTTTTT. The genes are TRBV2 and TRBJ2-2; the D is unclear. V was trimmed by 3 bases and J by 0 bases, leaving 8 bases between them. The CDR3 is 15 residues long. In germline, CDR1 is SNHLY, CDR2 FYNNEI.